What follows are 11 T cell receptor beta chains derived from one specimen sequenced in a study of human thymus T cells. Only in-frame clones appear in the TCRdb table, and some are missing; sequencing was by immunoSEQ multiplex PCR. The sample has more than 45,000 clones; 94% are singletons. The sequenced sample consisted of blood. The receptors were gathered from a boy younger than two with a congenital heart defect but otherwise immunologically healthy.

This clone was seen only a few times. CDR3 coding DNA: TGTGCCAGCGGGGACAGGGCGGAAGCTTTCTTT. Translating gives CASGDRAEAFF. This chain connects TRBV19 to TRBJ1-1; 9 bases fit TRBD1. CDR1 is LNHDA, CDR2 SQIVND, per germline (reference sequence). V shed 9 bases, J shed 8 bases, and the junction held 4 bases outside the gene matches. The CDR3 extends over 11 amino acids.

The CDR3 is CASSSTLAGSTDTQYF. The CDR3 DNA is TGTGCCAGCAGCTCCACCCTAGCGGGAAGCACAGATACGCAGTATTTT. This chain uses TRBV7-2 with TRBJ2-3, with 9 bases matching TRBD2. V was clipped by 4 bases and J by 0 bases; unmatched bases: 5. Germline CDR1 and CDR2: SGHTA and FQGNSA. This CDR3 is 16 amino acids long.

V gene TRBV11-2 combines with J gene TRBJ2-3; D unresolved. The CDR3 spans 15 residues. Germline CDR1 reads SGHAT; CDR2 reads FQNNGV. The germline V and J ends were trimmed by 1 base and 7 bases, with 15 bases remaining between them. The CDR3 spells CASSLGLPTLNTQYF. The CDR3 coding sequence is TGTGCCAGCAGCTTAGGACTGCCGACACTTAATACGCAGTATTTT.

This chain uses TRBV7-9 with TRBJ2-2, with 8 positions matching TRBD1. The CDR3 consists of 16 residues. Germline V gene sequence: CDR1 SEHNR, CDR2 FQNEAQ (reference sequence). The V segment lost 2 bases and the J segment 7 bases; nucleotides outside the gene matches: 9. DNA for the CDR3: TGTGCCAGCAGCTTACTACAGGGGGTCTTAGGCGGGGAGCTGTTTTTT. Translated: CASSLLQGVLGGELFF.

The chain employs TRBV18 and TRBJ2-3, with D hard to call. V lost 1 base and J lost 0, with 8 bases in between. Germline CDR1 KGHSH, CDR2 LQKENI. The CDR3 extends over 15 amino acids. The CDR3 loop reads CASSPRSPSTDTQYF. The DNA for the CDR3 is TGTGCCAGCTCACCACGATCTCCTAGCACAGATACGCAGTATTTT.

The V gene is TRBV13, the J gene TRBJ2-2, with D possibly matching TRBD1 (5 bases). V dropped 1 base and J dropped 2 bases, with 11 bases sitting between them. The CDR3 has 16 amino acids. Looked up from germline, CDR1 is PRHDT and CDR2 is FYEKMQ (reference sequence). The CDR3: CASSLEVGPNTGELFF. CDR3 nucleotide sequence: TGTGCCAGCAGCTTAGAGGTGGGGCCTAACACCGGGGAGCTGTTTTTT.

This clone was observed once. The rearrangement joins TRBV7-9 to TRBJ1-2, with D uncertain. The CDR3 has 14 residues. CDR1 and CDR2 (germline): SEHNR, FQNEAQ (reference sequence). Trimming shortened V by 1 base and J by 6 bases, and 12 bases separated the two germline ends. The CDR3 DNA reads as TGTGCCAGCAGCTTAGATGAAAGACGCGATGGCTACACCTTC. This sequence encodes CASSLDERRDGYTF.

This clone was recorded once. The chain recombines TRBV28 with TRBJ2-7, with D possibly TRBD2 on 6 matching bases. In germline, CDR1 is MDHEN, CDR2 SYDVKM. The CDR3 totals 15 residues. Deletions cut 6 bases from V and 1 base from J, with 16 bases between. The CDR3 DNA follows: TGTGCCAGCAGCCCCCTCGTGGGGGGTTCCTACGAGCAGTACTTC. It translates to CASSPLVGGSYEQYF.

This clone was seen just once. The CDR3 region is CASSSLAGTAVYEQYF. The CDR3 DNA reads as TGTGCCAGCAGCTCCCTAGCCGGGACAGCCGTTTACGAGCAGTACTTC. This chain joins TRBV11-2 and TRBJ2-7; TRBD1 matches 7 bases. This CDR3 has 16 amino acids. With 4 bases clipped from V and 4 bases from J, the junction kept 13 bases outside the gene matches. Germline assignment: CDR1 SGHAT and CDR2 FQNNGV. The full variable domain, rest sourced from reference TRBV11-2 and TRBJ2-7, is EAGVAQSPRYKIIEKRQSVAFWCNPISGHATLYWYQQILGQGPKLLIQFQNNGVVDDSQLPKDRFSAERLKGVDSTLKIQPAKLEDSAVYLCASSSLAGTAVYEQYFGPGTRLTVT.

This chain links TRBV6-6 with TRBJ2-2; D is ambiguous. The germline V and J ends were trimmed by 4 bases and 2 bases, with 14 bases remaining between them. This CDR3 spans 16 amino acids. Germline CDR1 reads MNHNY; CDR2 reads SVGAGI (reference sequence). In nucleotides, the CDR3 is TGTGCCAGCAGTTTACAAACTCGGACCAACACCGGGGAGCTGTTTTTT. Translation: CASSLQTRTNTGELFF.

This chain uses TRBV2 with TRBJ2-2, with 7 bases fitting TRBD2. The CDR3 runs 16 residues. Losses at the gene ends were 8 bases for V and 2 bases for J; bases not matched to a gene: 11. CDR1 is SNHLY and CDR2 is FYNNEI in the germline V gene. CDR3 DNA: TGTGCCAGCGGGGATCGGACTAGGGTAAACACCGGGGAGCTGTTTTTT. It yields the protein CASGDRTRVNTGELFF.